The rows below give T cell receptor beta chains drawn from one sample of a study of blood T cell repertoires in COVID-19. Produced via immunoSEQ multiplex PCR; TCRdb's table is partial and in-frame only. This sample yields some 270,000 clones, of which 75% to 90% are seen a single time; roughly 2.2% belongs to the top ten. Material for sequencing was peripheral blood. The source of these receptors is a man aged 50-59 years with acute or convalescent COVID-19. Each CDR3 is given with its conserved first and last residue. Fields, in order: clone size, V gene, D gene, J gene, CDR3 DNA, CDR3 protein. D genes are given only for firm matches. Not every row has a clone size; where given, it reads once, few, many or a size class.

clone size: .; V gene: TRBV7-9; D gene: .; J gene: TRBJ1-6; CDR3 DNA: TGTGCCAGCAGCCCGCCGGACACTAATTCACCCCTCCACTTT; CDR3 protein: CASSPPDTNSPLHF
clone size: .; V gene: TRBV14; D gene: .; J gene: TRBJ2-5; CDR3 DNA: TGTGCCAGCAGCCGCCCAGGGGCAGAGACCCAGTACTTC; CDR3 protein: CASSRPGAETQYF
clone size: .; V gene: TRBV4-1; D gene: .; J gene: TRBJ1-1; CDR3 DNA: TGCGCCAGCAGCCAAGAATCAGAGAACACTGAAGCTTTCTTT; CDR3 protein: CASSQESENTEAFF
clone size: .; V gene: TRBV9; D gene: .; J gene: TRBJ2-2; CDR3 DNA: TGTGCCAGCAGCTATATCCCCCCCCTAACCTCCGGGAATACCGGGGAGCTGTTTTTT; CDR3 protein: CASSYIPPLTSGNTGELFF
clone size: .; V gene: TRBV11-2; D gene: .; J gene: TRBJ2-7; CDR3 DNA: TGTGCCAGCAGCTTAAGCCAGGGTTCCTCCTACGAGCAGTACTTC; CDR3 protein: CASSLSQGSSYEQYF
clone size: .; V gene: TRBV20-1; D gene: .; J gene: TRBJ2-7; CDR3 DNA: TGCAGTGCTAGAGAAAGAGGGGAGCAGTACTTC; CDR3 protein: CSARERGEQYF
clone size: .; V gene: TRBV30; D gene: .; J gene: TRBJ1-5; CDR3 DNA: TGTGCCTGGAGTGGGGGGGGGAATCAGCCCCAGCATTTT; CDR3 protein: CAWSGGGNQPQHF
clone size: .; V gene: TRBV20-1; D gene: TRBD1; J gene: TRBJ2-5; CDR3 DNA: TGCAGTGCTAGTAAGGACAGGCAAGAGACCCAGTACTTC; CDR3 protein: CSASKDRQETQYF
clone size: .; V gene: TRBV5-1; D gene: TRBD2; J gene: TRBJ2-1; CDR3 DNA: TGCGCCAGCAGCCCCGGGACTAGCGGTCAAGAGCAGTTCTTC; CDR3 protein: CASSPGTSGQEQFF
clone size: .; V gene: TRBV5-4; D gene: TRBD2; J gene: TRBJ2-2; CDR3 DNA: TGTGCCAGCAGCTTGGCGGCGGGGGGGCCGGGGACCGGGGAGCTGTTTTTT; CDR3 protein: CASSLAAGGPGTGELFF
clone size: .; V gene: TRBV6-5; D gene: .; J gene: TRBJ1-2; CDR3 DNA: TGTGCCAGCAGTTACTTATCCAACTATGGCTACACCTTC; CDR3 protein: CASSYLSNYGYTF
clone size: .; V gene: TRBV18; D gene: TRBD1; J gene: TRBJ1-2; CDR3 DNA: TGTGCCAGCTCACCTCGGGACAGGGGTGGCTACACCTTC; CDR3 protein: CASSPRDRGGYTF
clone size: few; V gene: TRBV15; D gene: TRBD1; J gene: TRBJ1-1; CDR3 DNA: TGTGCCACCAGCACAACAGGGGGCACTGAAGCTTTCTTT; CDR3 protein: CATSTTGGTEAFF
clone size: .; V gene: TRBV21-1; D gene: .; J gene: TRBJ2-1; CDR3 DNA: TGTGCCCGCTCCATAGGGGTGCGATACAATGAGCAGTTCTTC; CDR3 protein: CARSIGVRYNEQFF
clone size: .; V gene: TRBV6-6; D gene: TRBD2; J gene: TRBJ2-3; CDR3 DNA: TGTGCCAGCAGTCTCGGACTAGGAGAGGCGGATACGCAGTATTTT; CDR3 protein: CASSLGLGEADTQYF
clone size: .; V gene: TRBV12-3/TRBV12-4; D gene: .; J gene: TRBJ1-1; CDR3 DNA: TGTGCCAGCAGCACGCGCGAGAACACTGAAGCTTTCTTT; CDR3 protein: CASSTRENTEAFF
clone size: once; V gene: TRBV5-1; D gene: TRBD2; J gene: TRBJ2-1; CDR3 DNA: TGCGCCAGCACGGTAGCGGGGGGTTACAATGAGCAGTTCTTC; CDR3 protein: CASTVAGGYNEQFF
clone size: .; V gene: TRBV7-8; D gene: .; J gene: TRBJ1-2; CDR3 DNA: TGTGCCAGCAGCCCACGAATCCAAGCTCGCCATGGCTACACCTTC; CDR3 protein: CASSPRIQARHGYTF
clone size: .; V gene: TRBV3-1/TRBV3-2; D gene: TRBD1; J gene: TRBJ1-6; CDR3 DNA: TGTGCCAGCAGCACCCGGGACAGTCGGAATTCACCCCTCCACTTT; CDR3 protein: CASSTRDSRNSPLHF
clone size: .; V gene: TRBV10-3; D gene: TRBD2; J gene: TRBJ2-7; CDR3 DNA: TGTGCCATCACTAGAGCGGGGGCCCAGGGCGAGCAGTACTTC; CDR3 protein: CAITRAGAQGEQYF
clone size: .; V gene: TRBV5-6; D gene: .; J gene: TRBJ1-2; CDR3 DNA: TGTGCCAGCAGACTGGGGGGAGTAGGTGGCTACACCTTC; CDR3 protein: CASRLGGVGGYTF
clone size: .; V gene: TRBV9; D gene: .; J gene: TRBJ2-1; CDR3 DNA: TGTGCCAGCAGCGCGGGTGGATCCGCCTTCTCCTACAATGAGCAGTTCTTC; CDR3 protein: CASSAGGSAFSYNEQFF
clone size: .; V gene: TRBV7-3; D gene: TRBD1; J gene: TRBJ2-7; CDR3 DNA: TGTGCCAGCAGCTCCGGGACAGGGGAGGAGCAGTACTTC; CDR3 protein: CASSSGTGEEQYF
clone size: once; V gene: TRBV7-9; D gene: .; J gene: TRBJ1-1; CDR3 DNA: TGTGCCAGCAGCCCCCGGGTGGCTGAAGCTTTCTTT; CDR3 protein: CASSPRVAEAFF
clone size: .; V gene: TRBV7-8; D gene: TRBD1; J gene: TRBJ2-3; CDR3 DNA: TGTGCCAGCAGCTACGACAGGGGAGATACGCAGTATTTT; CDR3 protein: CASSYDRGDTQYF
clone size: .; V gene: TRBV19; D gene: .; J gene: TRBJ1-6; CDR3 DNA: TGTGCCAGTAGTCAGGGGCCCGATAATTCACCCCTCCACTTT; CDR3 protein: CASSQGPDNSPLHF
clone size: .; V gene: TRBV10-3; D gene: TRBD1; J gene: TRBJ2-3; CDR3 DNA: TGTGCCATCGACAGGGAAGGCACGCAGTATTTT; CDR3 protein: CAIDREGTQYF
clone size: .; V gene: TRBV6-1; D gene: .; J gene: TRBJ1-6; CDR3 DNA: TGTGCCAGCAGTGAAGGTCACAGTGTCAATTCACCCCTCCACTTT; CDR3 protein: CASSEGHSVNSPLHF
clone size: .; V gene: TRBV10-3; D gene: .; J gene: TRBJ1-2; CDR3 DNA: TGTGCCATCAGTGAGTCGTCTCAGTACTATGGCTACACCTTC; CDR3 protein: CAISESSQYYGYTF
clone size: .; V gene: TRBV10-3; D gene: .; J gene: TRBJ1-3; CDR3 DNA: TGTGCCATACGACAGGAAGACTCTGGAAACACCATATATTTT; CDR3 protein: CAIRQEDSGNTIYF
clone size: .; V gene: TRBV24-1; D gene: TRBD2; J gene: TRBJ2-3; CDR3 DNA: TGTGCCACCAGTGATTCGGCGGGGGGCACAGATACGCAGTATTTT; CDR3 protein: CATSDSAGGTDTQYF
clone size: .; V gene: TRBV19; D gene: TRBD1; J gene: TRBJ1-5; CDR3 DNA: TGTGCCAGTAGTAGAGGGGACAGGATCAATAGCAATCAGCCCCAGCATTTT; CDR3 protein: CASSRGDRINSNQPQHF
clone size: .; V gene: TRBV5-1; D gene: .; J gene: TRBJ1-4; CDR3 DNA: TGCGCCAGCAGCTTGGCCGGGCCAGGTAGCGCCTTGGATGAAAAACTGTTTTTT; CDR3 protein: CASSLAGPGSALDEKLFF
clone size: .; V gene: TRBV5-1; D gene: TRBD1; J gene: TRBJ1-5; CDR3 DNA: TGCGCCAGCAGCTCGGGACAGGATAATCAGCCCCAGCATTTT; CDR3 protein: CASSSGQDNQPQHF
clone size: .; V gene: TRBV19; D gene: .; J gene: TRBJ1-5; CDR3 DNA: TGTGCCAGCTCCACCGGGAGAAGCAATCAGCCCCAGCATTTT; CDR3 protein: CASSTGRSNQPQHF
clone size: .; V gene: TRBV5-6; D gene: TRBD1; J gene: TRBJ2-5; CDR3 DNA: TGTGCCAGCAGCTATCAACAGGGGAGCGAGACCCAGTACTTC; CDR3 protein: CASSYQQGSETQYF
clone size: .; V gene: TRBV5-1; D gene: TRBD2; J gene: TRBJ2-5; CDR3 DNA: TGCGCCAGCAGCTCCCAAGCGGGGGCGGAGACCCAGTACTTC; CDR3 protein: CASSSQAGAETQYF
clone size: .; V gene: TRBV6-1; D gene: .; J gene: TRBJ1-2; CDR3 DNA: TGTGCCAGCAGTGAAGCGCAGACCTTTAGCGGCTACACCTTC; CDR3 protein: CASSEAQTFSGYTF
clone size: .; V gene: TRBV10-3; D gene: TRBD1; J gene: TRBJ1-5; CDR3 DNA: TGTGCCATCAGTGAGTCTTACGGACAGGGGCCCCAGCCCCAGCATTTT; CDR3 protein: CAISESYGQGPQPQHF
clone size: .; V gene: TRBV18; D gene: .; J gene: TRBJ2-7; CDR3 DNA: TGTGCCAGCTCGCGACAGAGCAACGGCGAGCAGTACTTC; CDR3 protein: CASSRQSNGEQYF
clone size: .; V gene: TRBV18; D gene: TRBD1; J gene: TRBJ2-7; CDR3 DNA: TGTGCCAGCTCACCTACGGACAGGGGGCTCTACGAGCAGTACTTC; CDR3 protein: CASSPTDRGLYEQYF
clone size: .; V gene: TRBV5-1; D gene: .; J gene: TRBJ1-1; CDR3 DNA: TGCGCCAGCAGCTCGAGCAACAGGGAGATAACAACTGAAGCTTTCTTT; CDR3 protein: CASSSSNREITTEAFF
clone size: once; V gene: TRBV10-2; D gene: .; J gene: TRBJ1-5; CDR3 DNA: TGCGCCAGCAGTGAGGGAACCTTGGGGCCGTCCCAGCATTTT; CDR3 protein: CASSEGTLGPSQHF
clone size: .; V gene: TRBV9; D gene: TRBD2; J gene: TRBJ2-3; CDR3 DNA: TGTGCCAGCAGTGAACCGGGACTAGCGACAGATACGCAGTATTTT; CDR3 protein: CASSEPGLATDTQYF
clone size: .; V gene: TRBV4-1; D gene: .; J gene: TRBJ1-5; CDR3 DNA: TGCGCCAGCAGCCAAGGGGAGGGGGTCTATAGCAATCAGCCCCAGCATTTT; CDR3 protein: CASSQGEGVYSNQPQHF
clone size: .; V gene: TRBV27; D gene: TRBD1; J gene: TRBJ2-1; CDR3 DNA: TGTGCCAGCAGTTCAGCGGGACAGGGTGGCAATGAGCAGTTCTTC; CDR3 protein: CASSSAGQGGNEQFF
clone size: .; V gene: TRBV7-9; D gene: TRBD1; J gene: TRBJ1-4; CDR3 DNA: TGTGCCAGCAGGGCTGAAGGGCAGGGGGATGAAAAACTGTTTTTT; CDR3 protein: CASRAEGQGDEKLFF
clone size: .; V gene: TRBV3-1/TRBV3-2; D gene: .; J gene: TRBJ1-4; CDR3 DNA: TGTGCCAGCTCCCGGGGGGTAGGGGAAAAACTGTTTTTT; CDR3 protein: CASSRGVGEKLFF
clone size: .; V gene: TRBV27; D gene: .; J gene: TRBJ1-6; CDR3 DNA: TGTGCCAGCAGTTTACCACCCCCTCCAGGGAGGAATTCACCCCTCCACTTT; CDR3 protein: CASSLPPPPGRNSPLHF
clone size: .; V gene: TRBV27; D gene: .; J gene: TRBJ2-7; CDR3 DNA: TGTGCCAGCAGTTTAGACTTCAGCTCCTACGAGCAGTACTTC; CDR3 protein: CASSLDFSSYEQYF
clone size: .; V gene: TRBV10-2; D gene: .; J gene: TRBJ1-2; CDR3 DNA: TGCGCCAGCAGTGACTTAGCTAACTATGGCTACACCTTC; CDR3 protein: CASSDLANYGYTF
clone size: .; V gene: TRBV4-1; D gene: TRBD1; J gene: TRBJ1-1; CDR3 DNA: TGCGCCGCCCGGAGGGGGCTAGCCACTGAAGCTTTCTTT; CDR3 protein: CAARRGLATEAFF
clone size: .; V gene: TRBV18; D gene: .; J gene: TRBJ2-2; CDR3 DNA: TGTGCCAGCTCACCCGCAGGGTCAGACACCGGGGAGCTGTTTTTT; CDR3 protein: CASSPAGSDTGELFF
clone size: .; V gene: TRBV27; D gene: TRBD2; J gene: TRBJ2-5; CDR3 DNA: TGTGCCAGCAGTTCTTGGCGCGGGGGACTTCAAGAGACCCAGTACTTC; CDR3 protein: CASSSWRGGLQETQYF
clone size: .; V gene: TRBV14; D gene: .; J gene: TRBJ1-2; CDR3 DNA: TGTGCCAGCCAAGGGGGTCCCAACTATGGCTACACCTTC; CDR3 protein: CASQGGPNYGYTF
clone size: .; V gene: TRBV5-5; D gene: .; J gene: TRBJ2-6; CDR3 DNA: TGTGCCAGCAGCCCTGGGCCCTGGCGATCCGGGGCCAACGTCCTGACTTTC; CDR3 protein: CASSPGPWRSGANVLTF
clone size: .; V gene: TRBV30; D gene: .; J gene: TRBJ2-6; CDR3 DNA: TGTGCCTGGAGTGTACTATCGGCAGGGTACGGGGCCAACGTCCTGACTTTC; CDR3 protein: CAWSVLSAGYGANVLTF
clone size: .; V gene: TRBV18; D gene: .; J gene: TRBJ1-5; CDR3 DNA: TGTGCCAGCTCACCACCGGGCGCCAATCAGCCCCAGCATTTT; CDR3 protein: CASSPPGANQPQHF
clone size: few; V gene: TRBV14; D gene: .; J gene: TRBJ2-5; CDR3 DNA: TGTGCCAGCAGCCCCCTGGGGCCGCCCGGTGGGGAGACCCAGTACTTC; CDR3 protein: CASSPLGPPGGETQYF
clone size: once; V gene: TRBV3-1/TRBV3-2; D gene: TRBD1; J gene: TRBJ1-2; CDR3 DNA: TGTGCCAGCAGCCAAGGACAGGGGGCTAATGGCTACACCTTC; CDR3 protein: CASSQGQGANGYTF